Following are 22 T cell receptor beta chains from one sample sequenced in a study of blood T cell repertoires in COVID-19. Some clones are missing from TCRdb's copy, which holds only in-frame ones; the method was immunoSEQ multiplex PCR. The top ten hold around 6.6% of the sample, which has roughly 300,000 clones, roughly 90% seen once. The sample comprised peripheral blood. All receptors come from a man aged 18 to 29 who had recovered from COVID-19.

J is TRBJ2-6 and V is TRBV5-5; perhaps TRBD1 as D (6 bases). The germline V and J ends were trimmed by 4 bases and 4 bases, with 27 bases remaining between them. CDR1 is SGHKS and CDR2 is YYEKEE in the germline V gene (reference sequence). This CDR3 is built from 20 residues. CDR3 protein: CASSKIFKTGIRSGANVLTF. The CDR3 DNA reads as TGTGCCAGCAGCAAGATTTTTAAAACAGGGATCAGATCCGGGGCCAACGTCCTGACTTTC. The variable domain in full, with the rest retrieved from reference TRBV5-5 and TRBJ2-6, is DAGVTQSPTHLIKTRGQQVTLRCSPISGHKSVSWYQQVLGQGPQFIFQYYEKEERGRGNFPDRFSARQFPNYSSELNVNALLLGDSALYLCASSKIFKTGIRSGANVLTFGAGSRLTVL.

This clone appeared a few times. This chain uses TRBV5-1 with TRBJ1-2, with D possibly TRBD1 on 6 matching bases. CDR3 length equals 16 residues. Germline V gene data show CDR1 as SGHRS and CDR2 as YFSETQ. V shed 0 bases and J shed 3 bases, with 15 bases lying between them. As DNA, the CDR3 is TGCGCCAGCAGCTTGGGATTACGGACAGTGGACTATGGCTACACCTTC. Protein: CASSLGLRTVDYGYTF.

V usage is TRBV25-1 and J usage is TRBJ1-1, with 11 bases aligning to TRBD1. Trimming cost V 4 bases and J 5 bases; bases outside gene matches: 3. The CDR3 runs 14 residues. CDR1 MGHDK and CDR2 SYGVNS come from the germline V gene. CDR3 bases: TGTGCCAGCAGTGGGACAGGGGGCTTAACTGAAGCTTTCTTT. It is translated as CASSGTGGLTEAFF.

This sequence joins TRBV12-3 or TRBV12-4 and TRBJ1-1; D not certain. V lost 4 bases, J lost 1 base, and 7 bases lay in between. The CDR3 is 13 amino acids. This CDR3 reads CASSWAENTEAFF. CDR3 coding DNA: TGTGCCAGCAGTTGGGCAGAGAACACTGAAGCTTTCTTT.

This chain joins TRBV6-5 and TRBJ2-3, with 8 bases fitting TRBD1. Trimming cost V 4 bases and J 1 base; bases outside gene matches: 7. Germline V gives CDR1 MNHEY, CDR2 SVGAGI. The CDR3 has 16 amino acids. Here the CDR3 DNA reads TGTGCCAGCAGTTCCTTCGGACAGGGCGGCACAGATACGCAGTATTTT. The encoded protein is CASSSFGQGGTDTQYF.

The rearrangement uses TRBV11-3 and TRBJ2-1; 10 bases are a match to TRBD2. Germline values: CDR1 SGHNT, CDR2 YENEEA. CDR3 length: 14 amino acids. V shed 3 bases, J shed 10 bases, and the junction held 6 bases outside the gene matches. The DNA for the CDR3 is TGTGCCAGCAGCTTCCTAGCGGGGGTAGGGGAGCAGTTCTTC. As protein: CASSFLAGVGEQFF.

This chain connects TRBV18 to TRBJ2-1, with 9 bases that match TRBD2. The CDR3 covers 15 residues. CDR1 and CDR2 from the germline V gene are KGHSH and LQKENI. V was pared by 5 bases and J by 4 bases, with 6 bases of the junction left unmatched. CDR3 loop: CASSVRLAEYNEQFF. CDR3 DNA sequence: TGTGCCAGCTCAGTCCGACTAGCGGAATACAATGAGCAGTTCTTC.

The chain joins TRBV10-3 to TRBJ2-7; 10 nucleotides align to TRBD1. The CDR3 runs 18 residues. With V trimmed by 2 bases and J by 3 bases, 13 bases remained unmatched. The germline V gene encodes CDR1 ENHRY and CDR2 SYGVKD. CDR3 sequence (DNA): TGTGCCATCAGTGAGATCTCCCCAGGACAGGGGGGGTTCTACGAGCAGTACTTC. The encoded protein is CAISEISPGQGGFYEQYF.

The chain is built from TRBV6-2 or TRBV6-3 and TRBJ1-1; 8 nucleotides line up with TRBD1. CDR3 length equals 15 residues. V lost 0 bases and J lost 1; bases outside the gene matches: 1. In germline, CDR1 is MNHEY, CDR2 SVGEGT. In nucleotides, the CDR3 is TGTGCCAGCAGTTACTCAGGGACAGGGAACACTGAAGCTTTCTTT. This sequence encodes CASSYSGTGNTEAFF.

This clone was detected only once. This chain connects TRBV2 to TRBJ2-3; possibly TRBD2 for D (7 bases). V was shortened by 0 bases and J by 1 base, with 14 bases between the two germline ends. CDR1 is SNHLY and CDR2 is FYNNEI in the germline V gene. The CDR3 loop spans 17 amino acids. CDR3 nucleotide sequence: TGTGCCAGCAGTGAAGCGTTCGGGGGGCGCGGCACAGATACGCAGTATTTT. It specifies CASSEAFGGRGTDTQYF.

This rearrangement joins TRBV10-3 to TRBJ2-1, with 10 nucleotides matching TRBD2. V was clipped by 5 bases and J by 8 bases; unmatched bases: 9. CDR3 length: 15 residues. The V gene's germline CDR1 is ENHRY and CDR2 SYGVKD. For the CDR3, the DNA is TGTGCCATCAGTCCCACTAGCGGGGCCGGGGATGAGCAGTTCTTC. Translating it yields CAISPTSGAGDEQFF.

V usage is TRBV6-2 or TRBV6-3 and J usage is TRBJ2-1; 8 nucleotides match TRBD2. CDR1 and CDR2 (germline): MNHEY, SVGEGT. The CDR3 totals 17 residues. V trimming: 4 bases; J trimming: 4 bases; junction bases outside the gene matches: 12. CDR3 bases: TGTGCCAGCAGTTCCCGCCTAAGCGGGGGTATATACAATGAGCAGTTCTTC. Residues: CASSSRLSGGIYNEQFF.

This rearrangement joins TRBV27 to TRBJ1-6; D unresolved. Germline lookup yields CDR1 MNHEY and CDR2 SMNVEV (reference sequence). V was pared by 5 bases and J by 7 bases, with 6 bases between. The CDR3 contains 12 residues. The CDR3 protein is CASSGRNSPLHF. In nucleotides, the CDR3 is TGTGCCAGCAGTGGCCGAAATTCACCCCTCCACTTT.

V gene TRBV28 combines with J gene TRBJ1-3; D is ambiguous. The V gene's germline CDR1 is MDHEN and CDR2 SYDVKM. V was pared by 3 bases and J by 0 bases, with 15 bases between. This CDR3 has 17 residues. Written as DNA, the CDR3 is TGTGCCAGCAGTTTGATCAACAGCGGAATCTCTGGAAACACCATATATTTT. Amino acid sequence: CASSLINSGISGNTIYF.

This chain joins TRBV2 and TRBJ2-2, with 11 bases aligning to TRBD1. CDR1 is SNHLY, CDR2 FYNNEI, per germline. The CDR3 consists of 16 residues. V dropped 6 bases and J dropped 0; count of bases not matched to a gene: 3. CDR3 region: CASRGGQGANTGELFF. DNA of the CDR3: TGTGCCAGCAGGGGGGGACAGGGGGCGAACACCGGGGAGCTGTTTTTT.

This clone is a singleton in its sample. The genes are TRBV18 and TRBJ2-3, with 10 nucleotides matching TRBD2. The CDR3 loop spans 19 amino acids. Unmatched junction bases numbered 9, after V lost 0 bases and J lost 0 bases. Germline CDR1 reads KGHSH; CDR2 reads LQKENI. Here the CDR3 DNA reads TGTGCCAGCTCACCACCGTGGGAGCGGGGGGGAACTAGCACAGATACGCAGTATTTT. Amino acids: CASSPPWERGGTSTDTQYF.

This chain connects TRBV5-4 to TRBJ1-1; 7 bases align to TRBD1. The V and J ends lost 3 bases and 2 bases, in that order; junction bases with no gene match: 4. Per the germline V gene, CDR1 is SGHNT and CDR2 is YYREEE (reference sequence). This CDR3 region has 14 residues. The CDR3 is CASSYRTGNTEAFF. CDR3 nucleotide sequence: TGTGCCAGCAGCTACCGGACAGGAAACACTGAAGCTTTCTTT.

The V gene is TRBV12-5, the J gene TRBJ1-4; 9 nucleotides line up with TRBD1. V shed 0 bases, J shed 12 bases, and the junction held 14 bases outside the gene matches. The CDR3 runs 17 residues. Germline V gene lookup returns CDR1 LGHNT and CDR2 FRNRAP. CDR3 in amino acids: CASGLVSWDRDVLELFF. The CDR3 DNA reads TGTGCTAGTGGTTTGGTTAGTTGGGACAGGGATGTTCTGGAACTGTTTTTT.

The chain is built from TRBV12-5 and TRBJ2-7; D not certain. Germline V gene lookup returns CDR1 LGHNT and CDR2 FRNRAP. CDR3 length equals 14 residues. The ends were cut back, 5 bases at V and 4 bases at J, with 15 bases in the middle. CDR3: CASGAQNLEYEQYF. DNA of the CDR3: TGTGCTAGTGGTGCACAAAACCTGGAGTACGAGCAGTACTTC.

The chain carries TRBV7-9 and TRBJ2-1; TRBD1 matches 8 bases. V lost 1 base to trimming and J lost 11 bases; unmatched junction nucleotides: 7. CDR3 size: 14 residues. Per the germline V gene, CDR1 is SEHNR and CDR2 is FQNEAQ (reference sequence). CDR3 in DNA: TGTGCCAGCAGCTTAGAGACAGGGGCCTCGCAGCAGTTCTTC. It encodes CASSLETGASQQFF.

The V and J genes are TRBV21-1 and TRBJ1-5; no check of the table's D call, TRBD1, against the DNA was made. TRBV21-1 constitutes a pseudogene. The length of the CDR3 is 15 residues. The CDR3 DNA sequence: TGTGCCAGCAGCAAAGATCGACAGGGAAATCAGCCCCAGCATTTT. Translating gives CASSKDRQGNQPQHF.

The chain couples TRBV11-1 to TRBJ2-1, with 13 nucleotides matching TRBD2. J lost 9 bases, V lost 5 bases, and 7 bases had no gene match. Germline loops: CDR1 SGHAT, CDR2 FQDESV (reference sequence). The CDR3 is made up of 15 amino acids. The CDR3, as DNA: TGTGCCAGCAGCCCAAGGACTAGCGGGAGTTTTGAGCAGTTCTTC. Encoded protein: CASSPRTSGSFEQFF.